The source of this TCR beta chain is a study of T cell clones after liver transplantation. Study at large: Samples came pre-transplant, pre-randomization before withdrawal, and post-randomization after withdrawal ended.

CDR3 size: 13 residues. Germline V gene lookup returns CDR1 GTSNPN and CDR2 SVGIG (reference sequence). Trimming left V 3 bases short and J 5 bases short, with 13 bases between. Only a few counts were recorded for this clone. Libraries were prepared by immunoSEQ multiplex PCR; TCRdb keeps only in-frame clonotypes and omits some of them. The table shows tens of thousands of clones, with about two thirds occurring only once. This TCR came from a human patient who received a liver transplant. Some T cells may have originated in the graft donor. The V call is TRBV30, the J call TRBJ2-5; the D gene is possibly TRBD2 (5 bases). This specimen was CD4+ T cells from blood, taken at the approximately 15-month timepoint. Written as DNA, the CDR3 is TGTGCCTGGAGGGGTCGGGATCGGGAGACCCAGTACTTC. Translation gives CAWRGRDRETQYF.